This TCR beta chain was identified in a study of T cell responses to AZD1222 COVID-19 vaccine (dated by TCRdb to about 2021). Broadly, across the study: AZD1222 recipients whose second dose came at about 4 weeks and those whose second dose came at about 12 weeks were combined into one group, since spike-specific TCR depth and breadth did not differ between the two schedules. A total of about 230 trial participants underwent TCR sequencing, of whom some 210 received two doses of AZD1222 and approximately 25 received two doses of the MenACWY control vaccine. Enrollment into the trials was organized by age into subgroups of 18-55, 56-69 and 70-plus years, and those subgroups contained roughly 150, 30 and 60 TCR-sequenced participants, respectively.

The CDR3 regions of human TCRbeta chains were analyzed by immunosequencing. Per the authors' processing: Repertoire TCRs were matched against a reference library of SARS-CoV-2-specific TCRs generated with the MIRA antigen-specificity platform. Breadth was defined as the fraction of unique TCRs that were SARS-CoV-2-associated, and depth was defined as the fraction of total T cells that were SARS-CoV-2-associated. Using the MIRA data, each spike-specific TCR was mapped to the spike region that the TCR reacts to and placed in a CD4 or CD8 class. Log10-transformed breadth and depth values were compared by one-way ANOVA with Sidak's multiple comparisons tests. TCRdb limited this immuneACCESS table to in-frame rearrangements with V and J called. A share of clones is missing; checked studies link under half to unresolved V genes, and the rest is unexplained. The DNA was the basis for D and trimming; V, J and clone size are from that table. For this sample the table gives 90,000 to 130,000 clones, of which about 86% were detected only once. Less than 3.5% of the sample is taken by the ten largest.

Results the study describes overall, beyond this receptor: After two AZD1222 doses, spike-specific TCR breadth and depth were significantly higher than at day 0 and than in MenACWY recipients. Epitopes outside the regions mutated in the B.1.351 and B.1.1.7 variants were reportedly recognized by nearly half of the unique spike-specific TCRs. Only five to seven AZD1222 recipients were SARS-CoV-2 seropositive at baseline, limiting conclusions about previously exposed vaccinees. The 56-69-year group was small, and its depth increase did not reach significance, likely because of low power. The vaccine-associated CD4 TCRs covered the entire spike protein, and the dominant responses fell in regions 160-218 and 743-854. Because no samples from the day 14 peak response were available, repertoires could be characterized only after the peak T cell response. Participants were mostly white British, with more females than males. The authors suggested clonal diversity may have been underestimated.

CDR1 and CDR2 (SEHNR, FQNEAQ) derive from the germline V gene (reference sequence). The CDR3 has 13 amino acids, counting the end cysteine and phenylalanine. Only CDR3 DNA is held: 39 bases, read in frame from base 1. Trimming at the junction amounts to 4 bases on V and 8 bases on J, and the germline ends lie 9 bases apart. The sample's time point label, in plain terms: baseline before first vaccination. The vaccinee samples were drawn from two UK trials, COV001 and COV002, one of which was a single-blind randomized controlled phase 2/3 trial testing AZD1222 (ChAdOx1 nCoV-19) in healthy adults. Trial participant PBMC samples were collected at day 0 and day 28 after the second dose for TCRbeta chain sequencing. Concerning this clone: Its antigen is not yet known. No base qualities exist here, and no much larger clone lies one base off it.

The material was peripheral blood, obtained on day 0 of AZD1222 vaccination. The sequence was collected from an adult in good health. The chain is encoded by TRBV7-9 joined to TRBJ1-6, and the D gene may be TRBD1, 5 bases matching. The base sequence is TGTGCCAGCAGCTCCCAGGGAGATTCACCCCTCCACTTT. Its product reads: CASSSQGDSPLHF.